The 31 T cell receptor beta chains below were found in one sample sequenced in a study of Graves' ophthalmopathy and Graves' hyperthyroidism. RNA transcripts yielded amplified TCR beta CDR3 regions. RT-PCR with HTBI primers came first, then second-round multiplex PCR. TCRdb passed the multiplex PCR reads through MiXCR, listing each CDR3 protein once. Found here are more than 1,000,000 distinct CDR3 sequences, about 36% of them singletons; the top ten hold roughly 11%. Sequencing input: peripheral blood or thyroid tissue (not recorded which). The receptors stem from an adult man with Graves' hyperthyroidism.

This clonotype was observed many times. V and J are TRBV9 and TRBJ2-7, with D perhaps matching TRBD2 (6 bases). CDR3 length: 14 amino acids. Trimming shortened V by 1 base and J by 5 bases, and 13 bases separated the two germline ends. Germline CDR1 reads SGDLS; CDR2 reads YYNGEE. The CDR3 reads CASSVFGGPDEQYF. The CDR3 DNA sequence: TGTGCCAGCAGCGTATTCGGGGGACCCGACGAGCAGTACTTC.

The CDR3 sequence: CASSLTMEPHNEQFF. The CDR3 DNA reads as TGTGCCAGCAGCTTGACCATGGAGCCCCACAATGAGCAGTTCTTC. This chain uses TRBV7-9 with TRBJ2-1; D is uncertain. Trimming took off 3 bases at V and 5 bases at J, with 14 bases between the two ends. CDR1 is SEHNR and CDR2 is FQNEAQ in the germline V gene (reference sequence). This CDR3 contains 15 residues.

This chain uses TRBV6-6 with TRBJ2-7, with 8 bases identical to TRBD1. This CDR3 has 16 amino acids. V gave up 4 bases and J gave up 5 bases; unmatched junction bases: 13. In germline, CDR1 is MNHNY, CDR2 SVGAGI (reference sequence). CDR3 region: CASSLPTGTGRHEQYF. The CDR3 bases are TGTGCCAGCAGTTTACCGACCGGGACAGGCAGGCACGAGCAGTACTTC.

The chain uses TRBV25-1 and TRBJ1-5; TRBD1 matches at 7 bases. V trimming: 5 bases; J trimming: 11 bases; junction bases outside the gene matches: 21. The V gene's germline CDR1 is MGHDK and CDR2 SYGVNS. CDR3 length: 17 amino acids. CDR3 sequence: CASSPFQGVRGFLAQHF. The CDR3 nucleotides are TGTGCCAGCAGTCCCTTTCAGGGGGTAAGAGGATTTTTAGCCCAGCATTTT.

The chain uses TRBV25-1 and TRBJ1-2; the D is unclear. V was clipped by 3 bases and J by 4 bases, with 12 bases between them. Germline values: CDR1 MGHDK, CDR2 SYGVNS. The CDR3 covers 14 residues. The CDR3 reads CASSDGEGVYGYTF. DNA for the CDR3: TGTGCCAGCAGTGACGGGGAGGGTGTCTATGGCTACACCTTC.

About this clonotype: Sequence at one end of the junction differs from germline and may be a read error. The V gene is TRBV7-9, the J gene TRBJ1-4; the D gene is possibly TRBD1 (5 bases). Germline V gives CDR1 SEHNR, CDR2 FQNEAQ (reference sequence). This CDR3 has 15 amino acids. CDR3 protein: CASSALTATNEKLLF. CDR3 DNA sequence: TGTGCCAGCAGCGCCTTGACAGCAACTAATGAAAAACTGCTTTTT.

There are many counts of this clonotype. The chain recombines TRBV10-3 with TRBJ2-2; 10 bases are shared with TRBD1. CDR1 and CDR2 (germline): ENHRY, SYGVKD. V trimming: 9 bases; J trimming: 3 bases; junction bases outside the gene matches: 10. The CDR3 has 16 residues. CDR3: CAIRTGGELYTGELFF. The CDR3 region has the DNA TGTGCCATTCGGACAGGGGGTGAATTGTACACCGGGGAGCTGTTTTTT.

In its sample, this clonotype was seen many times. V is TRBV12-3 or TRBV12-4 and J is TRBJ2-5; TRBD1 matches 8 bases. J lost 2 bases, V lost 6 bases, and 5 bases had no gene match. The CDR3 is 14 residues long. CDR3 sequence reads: CASSQGQDQETQYF. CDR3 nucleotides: TGTGCCAGCAGCCAGGGACAGGATCAAGAGACCCAGTACTTC.

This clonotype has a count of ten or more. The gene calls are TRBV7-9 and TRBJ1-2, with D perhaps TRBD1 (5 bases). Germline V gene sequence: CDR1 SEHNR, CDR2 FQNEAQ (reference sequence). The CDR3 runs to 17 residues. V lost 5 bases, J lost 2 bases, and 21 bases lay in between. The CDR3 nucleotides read TGTGCCAGCAGCCAACAAAGGGACTCGAGCACAAACTATGGCTACACCTTC. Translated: CASSQQRDSSTNYGYTF.

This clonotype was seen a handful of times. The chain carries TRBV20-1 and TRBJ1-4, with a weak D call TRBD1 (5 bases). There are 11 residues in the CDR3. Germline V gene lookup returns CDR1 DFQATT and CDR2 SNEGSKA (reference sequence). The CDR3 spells CTPGQGEKLFF. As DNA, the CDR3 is TGCACCCCCGGGCAGGGAGAAAAACTGTTTTTT.

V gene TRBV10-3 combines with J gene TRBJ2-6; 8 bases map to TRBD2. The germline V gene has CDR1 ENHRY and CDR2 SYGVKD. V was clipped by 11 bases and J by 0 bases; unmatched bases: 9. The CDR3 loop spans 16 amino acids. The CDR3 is CAGRGAGDSGANVLTF. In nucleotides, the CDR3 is TGTGCCGGAAGAGGAGCGGGGGACTCTGGGGCCAACGTCCTGACTTTC.

CDR3 sequence (DNA): TGCGCCAGCAGCCAAGTCCTACAGATTGGCTACACCTTC. This gives the protein CASSQVLQIGYTF. This rearrangement joins TRBV4-1 to TRBJ1-2; no clear D gene. The CDR3 is 13 residues long. With 1 base removed from V and 7 bases from J, the gap between germline ends came to 10 bases. Germline V lookup: CDR1 MGHRA, CDR2 YSYEKL.

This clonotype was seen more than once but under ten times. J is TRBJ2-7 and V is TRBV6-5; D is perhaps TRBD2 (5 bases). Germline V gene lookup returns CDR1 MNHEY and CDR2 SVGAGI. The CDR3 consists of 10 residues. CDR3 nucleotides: TGTGCTAGATCGGGGTACGAGCAGTACTTC. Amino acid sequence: CARSGYEQYF.

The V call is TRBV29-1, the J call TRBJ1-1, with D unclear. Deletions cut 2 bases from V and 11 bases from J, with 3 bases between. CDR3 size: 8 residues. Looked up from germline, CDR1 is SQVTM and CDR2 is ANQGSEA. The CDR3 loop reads CSVERAFF. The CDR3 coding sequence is TGCAGCGTTGAACGGGCTTTCTTT.

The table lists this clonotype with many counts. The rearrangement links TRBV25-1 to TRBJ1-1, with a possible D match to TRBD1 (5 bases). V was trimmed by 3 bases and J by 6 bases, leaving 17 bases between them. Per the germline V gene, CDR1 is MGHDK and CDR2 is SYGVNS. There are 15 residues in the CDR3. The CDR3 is CASSDAITGDSEAFF. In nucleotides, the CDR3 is TGTGCCAGCAGTGATGCTATTACAGGAGATTCTGAAGCTTTCTTT.

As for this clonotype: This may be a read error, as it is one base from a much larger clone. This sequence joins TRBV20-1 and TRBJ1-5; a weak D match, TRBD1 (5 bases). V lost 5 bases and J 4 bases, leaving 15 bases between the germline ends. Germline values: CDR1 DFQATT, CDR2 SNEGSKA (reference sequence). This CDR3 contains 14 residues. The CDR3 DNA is TGCAGTGCTGCGGACGGGGGGATGAATCAGCCCCAGCATTTT. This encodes CSAADGGMNQPQHF.

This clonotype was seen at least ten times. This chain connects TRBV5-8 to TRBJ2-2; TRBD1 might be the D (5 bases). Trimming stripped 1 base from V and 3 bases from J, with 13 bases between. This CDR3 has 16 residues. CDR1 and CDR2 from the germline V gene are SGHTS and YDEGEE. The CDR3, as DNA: TGTGCCAGCAGCTTGTCACCAGGGATGGACACCGGGGAGCTGTTTTTT. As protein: CASSLSPGMDTGELFF.

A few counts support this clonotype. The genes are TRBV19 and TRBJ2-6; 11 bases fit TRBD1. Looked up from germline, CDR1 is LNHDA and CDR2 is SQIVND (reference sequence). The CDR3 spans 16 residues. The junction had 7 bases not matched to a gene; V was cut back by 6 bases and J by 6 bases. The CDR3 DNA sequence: TGTGCCAGTAGGGACAGGGGGCATCTAAAGGCCAACGTCCTGACTTTC. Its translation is CASRDRGHLKANVLTF.

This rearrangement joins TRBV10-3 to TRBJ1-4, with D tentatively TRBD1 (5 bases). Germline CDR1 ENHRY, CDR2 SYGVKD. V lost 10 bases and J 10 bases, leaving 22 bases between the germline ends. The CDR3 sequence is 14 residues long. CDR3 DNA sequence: TGTGCCAGCAGCGTAGACGGGACTGGCCGAAAACTGTTTTTT. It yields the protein CASSVDGTGRKLFF.

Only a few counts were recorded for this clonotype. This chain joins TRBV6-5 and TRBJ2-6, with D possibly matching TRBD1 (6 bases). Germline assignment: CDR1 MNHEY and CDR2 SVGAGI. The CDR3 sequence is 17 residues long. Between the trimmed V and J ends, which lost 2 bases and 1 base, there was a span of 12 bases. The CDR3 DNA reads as TGTGCCAGCAGTTACGCAGGGGTCGCGTCTGGGGCCAACGTCCTGACTTTC. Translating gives CASSYAGVASGANVLTF.

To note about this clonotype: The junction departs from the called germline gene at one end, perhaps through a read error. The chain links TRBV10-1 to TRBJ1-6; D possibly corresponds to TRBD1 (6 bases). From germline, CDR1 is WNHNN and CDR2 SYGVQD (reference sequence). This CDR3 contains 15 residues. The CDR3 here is CAISEEGGGNSPLHF. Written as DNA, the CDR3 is TGTGCCATCAGTGAGGAGGGGGGGGGGAATTCACCCCTCCACTTT.

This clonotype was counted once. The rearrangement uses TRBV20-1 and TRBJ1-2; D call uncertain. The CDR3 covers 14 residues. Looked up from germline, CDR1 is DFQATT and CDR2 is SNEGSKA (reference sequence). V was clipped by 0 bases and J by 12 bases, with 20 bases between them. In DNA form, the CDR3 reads TGCAGTGCTAGAGATGGTCGAGCAGAGCGCACAGACACCTTC. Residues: CSARDGRAERTDTF.

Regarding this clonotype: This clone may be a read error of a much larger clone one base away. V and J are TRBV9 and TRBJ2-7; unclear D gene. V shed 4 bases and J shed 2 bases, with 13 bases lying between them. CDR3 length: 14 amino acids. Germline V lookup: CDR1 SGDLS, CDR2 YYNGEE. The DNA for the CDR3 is TGTGCCAGCAGCTTAGATCCCGCTGCCTACGAGCAGTACTTC. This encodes CASSLDPAAYEQYF.

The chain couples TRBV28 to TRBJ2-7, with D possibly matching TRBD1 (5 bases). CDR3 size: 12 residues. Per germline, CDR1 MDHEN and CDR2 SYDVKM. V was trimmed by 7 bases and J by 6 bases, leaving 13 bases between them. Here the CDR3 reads CASKGSLFEQYF. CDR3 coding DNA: TGTGCCAGCAAGGGGTCCCTTTTCGAGCAGTACTTC.

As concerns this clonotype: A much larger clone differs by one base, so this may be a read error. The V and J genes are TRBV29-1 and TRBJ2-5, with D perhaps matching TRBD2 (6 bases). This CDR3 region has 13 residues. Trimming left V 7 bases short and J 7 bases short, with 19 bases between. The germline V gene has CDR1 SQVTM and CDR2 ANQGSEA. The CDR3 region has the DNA TGCAGCGCGGGGGACCTGAGTATGAGGACCCAGTACTTC. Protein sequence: CSAGDLSMRTQYF.

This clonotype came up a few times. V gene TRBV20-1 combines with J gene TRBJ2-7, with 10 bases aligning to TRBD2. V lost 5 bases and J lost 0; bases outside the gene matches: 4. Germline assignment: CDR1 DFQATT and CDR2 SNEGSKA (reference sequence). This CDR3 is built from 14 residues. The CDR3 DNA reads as TGCAGTGCTCCCGGGACTAGCGCCTCCTACGAGCAGTACTTC. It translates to CSAPGTSASYEQYF.

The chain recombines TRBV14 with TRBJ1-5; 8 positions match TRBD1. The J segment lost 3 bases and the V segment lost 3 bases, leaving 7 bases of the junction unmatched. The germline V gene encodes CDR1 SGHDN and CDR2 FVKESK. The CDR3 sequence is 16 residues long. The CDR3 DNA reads TGTGCCAGCAGCCACGCCCGACAGGGGAACAATCAGCCCCAGCATTTT. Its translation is CASSHARQGNNQPQHF.

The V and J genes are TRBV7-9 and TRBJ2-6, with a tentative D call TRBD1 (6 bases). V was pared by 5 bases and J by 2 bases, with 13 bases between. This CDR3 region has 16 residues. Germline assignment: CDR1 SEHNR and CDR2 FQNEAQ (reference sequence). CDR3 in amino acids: CASSRDRNTGANVLTF. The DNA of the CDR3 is TGTGCCAGCAGCCGAGACAGGAACACTGGGGCCAACGTCCTGACTTTC.

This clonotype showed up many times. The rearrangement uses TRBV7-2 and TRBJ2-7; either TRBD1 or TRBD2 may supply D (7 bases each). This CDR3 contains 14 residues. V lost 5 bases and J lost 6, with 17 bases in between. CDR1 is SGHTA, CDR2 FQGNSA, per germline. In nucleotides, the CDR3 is TGTGCCAGCAGCCCCGCTGGCAGGGGGGGCGAGCAGTACTTC. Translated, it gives CASSPAGRGGEQYF.

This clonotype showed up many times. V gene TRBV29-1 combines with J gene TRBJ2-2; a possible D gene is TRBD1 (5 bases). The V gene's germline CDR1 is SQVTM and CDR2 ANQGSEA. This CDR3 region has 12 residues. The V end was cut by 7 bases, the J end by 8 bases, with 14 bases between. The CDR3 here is CSAGPQGGELFF. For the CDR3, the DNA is TGCAGCGCCGGGCCCCAGGGAGGGGAGCTGTTTTTT.

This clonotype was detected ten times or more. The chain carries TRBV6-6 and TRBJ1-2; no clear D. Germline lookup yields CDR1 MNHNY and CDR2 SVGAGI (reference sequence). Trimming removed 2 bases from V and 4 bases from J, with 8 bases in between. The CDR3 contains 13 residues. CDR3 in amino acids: CASSYEAAYGYTF. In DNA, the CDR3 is TGTGCCAGCAGTTACGAGGCGGCCTATGGCTACACCTTC.